Following are 11 T cell receptor beta chains from one sample sequenced in a study of cytomegalovirus exposure and HLA in healthy donors. Produced via immunoSEQ multiplex PCR; TCRdb's table is partial and in-frame only. The table shows roughly 120,000 clones, with 90% to 95% occurring only once. Input material: PBMCs. These receptors originate from a woman under 30 in good health and CMV-seronegative.

This chain connects TRBV11-2 to TRBJ2-5, with 7 bases identical to TRBD2. V was pared by 1 base and J by 4 bases, with 6 bases of the junction left unmatched. Germline CDR1 is SGHAT and CDR2 is FQNNGV. The CDR3 runs to 15 residues. CDR3: CASSLGVAGAETQYF. In DNA form, the CDR3 reads TGTGCCAGCAGCTTAGGTGTGGCGGGAGCAGAGACCCAGTACTTC.

The chain employs TRBV28 and TRBJ2-6; a weak D match, TRBD2 (6 bases). CDR3 length: 17 amino acids. The germline V gene has CDR1 MDHEN and CDR2 SYDVKM. V shed 5 bases and J shed 0 bases, with 14 bases lying between them. DNA of the CDR3: TGTGCCAGCAGTCCGGGACTCACGAGCTCTGGGGCCAACGTCCTGACTTTC. Its protein product is CASSPGLTSSGANVLTF.

The V and J genes are TRBV6-1 and TRBJ1-5, with D unresolved. V lost 4 bases, J lost 4 bases, and 14 bases lay in between. This CDR3 comprises 15 residues. Germline lookup yields CDR1 MNHNS and CDR2 SASEGT. For the CDR3, the DNA is TGTGCCAGCAGTGCCCTCGCGGATTCTAATCAGCCCCAGCATTTT. Its translation: CASSALADSNQPQHF.

The chain joins TRBV5-4 to TRBJ1-2; possibly TRBD1 for D (6 bases). Trimming took off 4 bases at V and 4 bases at J, with 20 bases between the two ends. The CDR3 runs 16 residues. Germline CDR1 is SGHNT and CDR2 is YYREEE (reference sequence). CDR3: CASSTASGDIPYGYTF. CDR3 in DNA: TGTGCCAGCAGCACGGCTTCAGGGGACATCCCCTATGGCTACACCTTC. The whole variable domain, remainder taken from reference TRBV5-4 and TRBJ1-2, is ETGVTQSPTHLIKTRGQQVTLRCSSQSGHNTVSWYQQALGQGPQFIFQYYREEENGRGNFPPRFSGLQFPNYSSELNVNALELDDSALYLCASSTASGDIPYGYTFGSGTRLTVV.

This chain connects TRBV7-3 to TRBJ2-1; tentative D call: TRBD2 (6 bases). Germline V CDR1 and CDR2: SGHTA, FQGTGA. CDR3 length: 18 residues. Between the trimmed V and J ends, which lost 5 bases and 2 bases, there was a span of 22 bases. The CDR3 loop is CASSVDSRRGTAYNEQFF. The CDR3 DNA follows: TGTGCCAGCAGCGTAGACTCACGGAGGGGTACCGCCTACAATGAGCAGTTCTTC.

This chain joins TRBV6-6 and TRBJ1-2, with D tentatively TRBD1 (5 bases). Germline V gene data show CDR1 as MNHNY and CDR2 as SVGAGI (reference sequence). CDR3 length: 13 residues. Trimming removed 6 bases from V and 1 base from J, with 9 bases in between. This CDR3 is CASRFGGNYGYTF. CDR3 bases: TGTGCCAGCAGATTCGGGGGTAACTATGGCTACACCTTC.

This chain joins TRBV7-2 and TRBJ2-7; D unresolved. Trimming removed 5 bases at V and 3 bases at J, with 14 bases between. Germline V lookup: CDR1 SGHTA, CDR2 FQGNSA. The CDR3 sequence is 14 residues long. The DNA of the CDR3 is TGTGCCAGCAGCATGACTGGAGTAAACTACGAGCAGTACTTC. This gives the protein CASSMTGVNYEQYF.

This chain connects TRBV29-1 to TRBJ2-1, with 7 nucleotides matching TRBD2. This CDR3 contains 14 residues. The junction had 7 bases not matched to a gene; V was cut back by 0 bases and J by 8 bases. CDR1 and CDR2 (germline): SQVTM, ANQGSEA. CDR3 region: CSVEDPLAVYEQFF. The CDR3 DNA reads as TGCAGCGTTGAAGATCCCCTAGCGGTTTATGAGCAGTTCTTC.

V is TRBV10-1 and J is TRBJ2-5, with 9 positions matching TRBD2. The CDR3 extends over 14 amino acids. Germline V lookup: CDR1 WNHNN, CDR2 SYGVQD (reference sequence). V gave up 8 bases and J gave up 5 bases; unmatched junction bases: 9. The CDR3 sequence is CASPTGAGGETQYF. The CDR3 region has the DNA TGCGCCAGCCCAACGGGGGCGGGGGGGGAGACCCAGTACTTC.

The rearrangement uses TRBV30 and TRBJ2-7, with a possible D match to TRBD2 (5 bases). CDR1 is GTSNPN, CDR2 SVGIG, per germline (reference sequence). CDR3 length: 15 amino acids. Trimming removed 4 bases at V and 5 bases at J, with 21 bases between. The CDR3 protein is CAWNPGSHQTNEQYF. CDR3 coding DNA: TGTGCCTGGAACCCGGGAAGCCACCAGACTAACGAGCAGTACTTC.

The CDR3 loop is CASSQGTEQYF. In DNA, the CDR3 is TGTGCCAGCAGTCAGGGTACCGAGCAGTACTTC. The chain couples TRBV2 to TRBJ2-7, with D maybe TRBD1 (5 bases). This CDR3 has 11 amino acids. Trimming cost V 5 bases and J 6 bases, with 8 bases left between them. Germline CDR1 and CDR2: SNHLY and FYNNEI.